This T cell receptor beta chain was found in a study of blood T cell repertoires in COVID-19. Study context: From T cells, B-cell-depleted T cells, or PBMCs came the material, which was cDNA or gDNA.

The length of the CDR3 is 14 residues. CDR1 and CDR2 (germline): ENHRY, SYGVKD. After removal of 5 bases from V and 5 bases from J, the junction contained 8 bases not matched to a gene. This clone was found once. Sequencing was performed with immunoSEQ multiplex PCR; in TCRdb, only in-frame clones are kept and a portion is missing. This table has 430,000 or so clones, around nine tenths appearing once. The sample comprised PBMCs or T cells enriched from blood (not recorded which). The receptor comes from a woman aged 18-29 years who had been exposed to COVID-19. The chain employs TRBV10-3 and TRBJ1-1; 7 nucleotides agree with TRBD1. The CDR3 DNA follows: TGTGCCATCAGTTTAATACAACAGGGGACTGAAGCTTTCTTT. It specifies CAISLIQQGTEAFF.